This TCR beta chain was found in a study of T-cell memory formation after mild COVID-19. A note on this clonotype: The antigen is unknown.

CDR3 length equals 15 residues. V shed 1 base and J shed 2 bases, with 12 bases lying between them. Whole-study results and caveats: Whereas later expanders leaned CD4+, clones contracting day 15 to 85 showed a balanced CD4/CD8 makeup. Pre-infection memory carried some responding clones, suggesting that cross-reactive memory joined.

TCRdb re-called the 5' RACE reads through MiXCR, storing one row per CDR3 protein. The sample has about 190,000 distinct CDR3 sequences, about 18% seen once. This TCR was recovered from an adult woman who had mild COVID-19 (a few samples of this study predate the infection). Cell type and time point are not known. This chain connects TRBV12-3 or TRBV12-4 to TRBJ2-7; perhaps TRBD2 as D (6 bases). The sequencing input was PBMCs or a T cell subset sorted from them (not recorded which). CDR3 coding DNA: TGTGCCAGCAGTTTAGTGAGCGGGCGTACCTACGAGCAGTACTTC. It codes for CASSLVSGRTYEQYF.